This T cell receptor beta chain originates from a study of blood T cell repertoires in COVID-19. Looking at the study overall: Samples taken during acute and convalescent COVID-19 were collected in the United States, Italy and Spain.

V was shortened by 4 bases and J by 4 bases, with 14 bases between the two germline ends. The CDR3 is 14 residues long. Germline CDR1 reads SGHRS; CDR2 reads YFSETQ. This clone was seen just once. Per the original methods: Amplified reference gene primers provided the basis for estimating nucleated cell counts. The repertoire was sequenced with immunoSEQ multiplex PCR; TCRdb's copy has only in-frame clones and lacks some. The DNA was the basis for D and trimming; V, J and clone size are from that table. Of around 260,000 clones in the sample, 90% to 95% are singletons; the top ten hold approximately 2%.

V is TRBV5-1 and J is TRBJ1-1; unclear D gene. The sequenced sample was peripheral blood. This clonotype was obtained from a woman aged 25 to 39 with COVID-19, enrolled during active disease. The CDR3: CASSLTGSVTEAFF. CDR3 coding DNA: TGCGCCAGCAGCCTGACGGGATCGGTCACTGAAGCTTTCTTT. Complete variable domain (other parts from reference TRBV5-1 and TRBJ1-1): KAGVTQTPRYLIKTRGQQVTLSCSPISGHRSVSWYQQTPGQGLQFLFEYFSETQRNKGNFPGRFSGRQFSNSRSEMNVSTLELGDSALYLCASSLTGSVTEAFFGQGTRLTVV.